The present entry profiles one T cell receptor (beta chain) with its context. The CDR3 sequence is 13 residues long. V was cut by 5 bases and J by 1 base, with 6 bases left in between. Germline V CDR1 and CDR2: WSHSY, SAAADI. These data come from a study of control samples from healthy donors and cancer patients. Repertoires were generated with immunoSEQ multiplex PCR, while TCRdb's copy carries only in-frame clones and drops some. The sample has 150,000 or so clones; approximately 94% are singletons. J is TRBJ1-3 and V is TRBV10-2; D is unresolved. The sequence was collected from a man in his late teens or twenties in good health. The sample was blood. The CDR3 sequence: CASSSESGNTIYF. In DNA form, the CDR3 reads TGCGCCAGCAGTAGCGAGTCTGGAAACACCATATATTTT.